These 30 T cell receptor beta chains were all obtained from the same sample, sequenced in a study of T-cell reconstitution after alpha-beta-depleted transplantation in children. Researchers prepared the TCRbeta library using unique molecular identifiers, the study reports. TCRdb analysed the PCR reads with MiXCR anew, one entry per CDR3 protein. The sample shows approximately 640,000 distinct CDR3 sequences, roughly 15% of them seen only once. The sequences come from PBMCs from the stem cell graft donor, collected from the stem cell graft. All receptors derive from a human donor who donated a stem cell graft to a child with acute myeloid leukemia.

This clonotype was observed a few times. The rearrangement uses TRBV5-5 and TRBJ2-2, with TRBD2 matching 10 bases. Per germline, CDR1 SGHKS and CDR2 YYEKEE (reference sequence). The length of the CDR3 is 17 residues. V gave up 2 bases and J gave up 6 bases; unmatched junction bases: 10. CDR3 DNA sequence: TGTGCCAGCAGCTTCGCTAGCGGGGGAACCCCGGCCGGGGAGCTGTTTTTT. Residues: CASSFASGGTPAGELFF.

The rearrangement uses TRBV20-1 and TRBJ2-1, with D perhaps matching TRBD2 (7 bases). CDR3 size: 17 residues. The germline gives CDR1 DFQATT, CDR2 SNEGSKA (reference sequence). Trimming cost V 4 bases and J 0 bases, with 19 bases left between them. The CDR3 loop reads CSANPYGGPGSYNEQFF. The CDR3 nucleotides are TGCAGTGCTAACCCATACGGGGGGCCCGGCTCCTACAATGAGCAGTTCTTC.

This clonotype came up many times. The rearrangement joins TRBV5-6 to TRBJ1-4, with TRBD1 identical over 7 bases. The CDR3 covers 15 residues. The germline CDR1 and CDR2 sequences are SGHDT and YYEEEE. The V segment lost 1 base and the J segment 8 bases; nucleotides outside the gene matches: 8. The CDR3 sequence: CASSLSLDRDEKLFF. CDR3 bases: TGTGCCAGCAGCTTGTCGCTTGACAGGGACGAAAAACTGTTTTTT. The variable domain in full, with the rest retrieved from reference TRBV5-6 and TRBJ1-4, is DAGVTQSPTHLIKTRGQQVTLRCSPKSGHDTVSWYQQALGQGPQFIFQYYEEEERQRGNFPDRFSGHQFPNYSSELNVNALLLGDSALYLCASSLSLDRDEKLFFGSGTQLSVL.

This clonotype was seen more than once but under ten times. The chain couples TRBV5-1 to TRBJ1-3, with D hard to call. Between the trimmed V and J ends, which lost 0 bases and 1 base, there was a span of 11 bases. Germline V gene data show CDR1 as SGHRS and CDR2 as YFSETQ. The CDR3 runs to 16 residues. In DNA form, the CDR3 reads TGCGCCAGCAGCTTGGGCCTACTTGGATCTGGAAACACCATATATTTT. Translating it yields CASSLGLLGSGNTIYF. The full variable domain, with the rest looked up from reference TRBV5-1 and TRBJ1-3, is KAGVTQTPRYLIKTRGQQVTLSCSPISGHRSVSWYQQTPGQGLQFLFEYFSETQRNKGNFPGRFSGRQFSNSRSEMNVSTLELGDSALYLCASSLGLLGSGNTIYFGEGSWLTVV.

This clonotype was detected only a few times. In nucleotides, the CDR3 is TGTGCCAGCAGCCCTGGAGGCAGGCGATATCGAGCTTTCTTT. Its protein is CASSPGGRRYRAFF. The V gene is TRBV11-2, the J gene TRBJ1-1; D is ambiguous. The CDR3 is made up of 14 amino acids. Germline V gene data show CDR1 as SGHAT and CDR2 as FQNNGV. V shed 5 bases and J shed 10 bases, with 20 bases lying between them.

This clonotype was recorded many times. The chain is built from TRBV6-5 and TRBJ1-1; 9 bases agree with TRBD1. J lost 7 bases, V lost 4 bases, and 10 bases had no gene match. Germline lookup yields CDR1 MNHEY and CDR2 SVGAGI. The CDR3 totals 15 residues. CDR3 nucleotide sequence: TGTGCCAGCAGTTCCGGACAGGGGTTTTCGATTGAAGCTTTCTTT. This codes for CASSSGQGFSIEAFF.

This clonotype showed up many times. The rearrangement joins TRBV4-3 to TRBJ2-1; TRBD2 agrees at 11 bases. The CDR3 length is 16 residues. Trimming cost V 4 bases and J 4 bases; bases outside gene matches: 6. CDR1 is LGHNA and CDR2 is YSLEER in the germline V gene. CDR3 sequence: CASSRRLAGSYNEQFF. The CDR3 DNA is TGCGCCAGCAGCCGAAGACTAGCGGGATCGTACAATGAGCAGTTCTTC.

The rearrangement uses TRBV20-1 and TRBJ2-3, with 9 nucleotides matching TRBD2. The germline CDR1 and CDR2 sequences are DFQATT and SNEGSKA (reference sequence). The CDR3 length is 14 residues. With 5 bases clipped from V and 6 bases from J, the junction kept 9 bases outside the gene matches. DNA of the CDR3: TGCAGTGCTTCTAGCGGGGTGTCTGTGGATACGCAGTATTTT. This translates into CSASSGVSVDTQYF.

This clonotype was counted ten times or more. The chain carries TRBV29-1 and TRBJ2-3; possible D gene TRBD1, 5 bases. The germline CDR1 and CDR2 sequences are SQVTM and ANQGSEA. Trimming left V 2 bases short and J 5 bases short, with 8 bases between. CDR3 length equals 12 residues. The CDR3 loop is CSVEQGQDTQYF. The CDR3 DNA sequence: TGCAGCGTTGAACAGGGTCAAGATACGCAGTATTTT.

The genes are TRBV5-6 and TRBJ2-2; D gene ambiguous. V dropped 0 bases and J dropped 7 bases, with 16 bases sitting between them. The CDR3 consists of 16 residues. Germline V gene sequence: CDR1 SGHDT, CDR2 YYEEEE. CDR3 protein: CASSLAEESPGGELFF. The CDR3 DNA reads TGTGCCAGCAGCTTGGCAGAGGAGTCTCCTGGCGGGGAGCTGTTTTTT.

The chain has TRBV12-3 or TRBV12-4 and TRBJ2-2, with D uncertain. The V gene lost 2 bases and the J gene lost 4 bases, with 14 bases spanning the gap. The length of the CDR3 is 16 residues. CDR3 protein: CASSLSENLLTGELFF. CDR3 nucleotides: TGTGCCAGCAGTTTAAGTGAAAACCTCCTCACCGGGGAGCTGTTTTTT.

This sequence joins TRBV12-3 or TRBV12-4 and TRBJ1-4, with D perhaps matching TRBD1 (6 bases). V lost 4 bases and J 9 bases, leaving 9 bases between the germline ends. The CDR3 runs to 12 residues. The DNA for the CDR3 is TGTGCCAGCAGTTGGGGGCCCAAAAAACTGTTTTTT. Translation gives CASSWGPKKLFF.

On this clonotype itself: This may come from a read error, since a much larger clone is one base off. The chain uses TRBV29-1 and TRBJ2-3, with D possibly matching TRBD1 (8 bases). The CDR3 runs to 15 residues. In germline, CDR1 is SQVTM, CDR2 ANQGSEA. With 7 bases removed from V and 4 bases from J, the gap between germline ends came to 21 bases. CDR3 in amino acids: CSAKQGEGTADTQYF. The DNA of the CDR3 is TGCAGCGCTAAACAGGGGGAGGGTACCGCAGATACGCAGTATTTT.

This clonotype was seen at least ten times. Here the CDR3 DNA reads TGCAGTGCTAGAACAGGACAGCTGAGCTCCTACGAGCAGTACTTC. Amino acids: CSARTGQLSSYEQYF. The chain couples TRBV20-1 to TRBJ2-7; D is perhaps TRBD1 (6 bases). The CDR3 has 15 amino acids. Trimming removed 2 bases from V and 0 bases from J, with 14 bases in between. Germline values: CDR1 DFQATT, CDR2 SNEGSKA (reference sequence).

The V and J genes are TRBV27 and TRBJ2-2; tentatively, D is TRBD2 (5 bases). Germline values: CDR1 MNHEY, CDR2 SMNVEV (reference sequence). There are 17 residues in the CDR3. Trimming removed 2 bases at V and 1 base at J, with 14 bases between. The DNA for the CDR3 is TGTGCCAGCAGTTTAAGACTAACACTAAGGAACACCGGGGAGCTGTTTTTT. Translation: CASSLRLTLRNTGELFF.

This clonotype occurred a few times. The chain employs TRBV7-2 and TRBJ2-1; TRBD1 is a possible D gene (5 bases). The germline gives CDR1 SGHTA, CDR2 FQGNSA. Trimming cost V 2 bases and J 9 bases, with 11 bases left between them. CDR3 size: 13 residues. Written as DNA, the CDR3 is TGTGCCAGCAGCTTAAGCAGGGTTGTTGAGCAGTTCTTC. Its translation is CASSLSRVVEQFF.

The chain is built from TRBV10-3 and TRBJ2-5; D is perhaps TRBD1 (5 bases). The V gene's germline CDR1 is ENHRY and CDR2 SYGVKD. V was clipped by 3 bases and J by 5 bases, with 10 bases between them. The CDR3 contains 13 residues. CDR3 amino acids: CAISDRAAETQYF. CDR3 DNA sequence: TGTGCCATCAGTGACAGGGCAGCGGAGACCCAGTACTTC.

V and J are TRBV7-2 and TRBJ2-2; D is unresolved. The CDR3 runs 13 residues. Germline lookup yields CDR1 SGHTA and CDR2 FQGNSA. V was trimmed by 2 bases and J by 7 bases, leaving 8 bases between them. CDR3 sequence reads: CASSLRRGGELFF. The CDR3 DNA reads TGTGCCAGCAGCTTAAGGCGAGGCGGGGAGCTGTTTTTT.

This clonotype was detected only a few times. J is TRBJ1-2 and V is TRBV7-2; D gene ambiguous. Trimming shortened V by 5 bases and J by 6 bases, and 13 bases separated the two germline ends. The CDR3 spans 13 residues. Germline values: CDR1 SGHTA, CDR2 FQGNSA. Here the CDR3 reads CASSPWQVNGYTF. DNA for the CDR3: TGTGCCAGCAGCCCCTGGCAGGTCAATGGCTACACCTTC.

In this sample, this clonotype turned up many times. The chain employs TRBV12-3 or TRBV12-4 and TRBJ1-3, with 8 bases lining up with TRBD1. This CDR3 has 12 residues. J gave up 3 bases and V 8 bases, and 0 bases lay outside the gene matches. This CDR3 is CASDRGGNTIYF. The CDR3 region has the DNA TGTGCCAGCGACAGGGGTGGAAACACCATATATTTT.

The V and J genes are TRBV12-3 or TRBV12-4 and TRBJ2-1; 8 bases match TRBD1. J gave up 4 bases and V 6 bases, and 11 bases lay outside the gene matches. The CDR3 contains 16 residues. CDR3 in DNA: TGTGCCAGCAGCCCGGAAACAGGGGGTTCGTACAATGAGCAGTTCTTC. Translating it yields CASSPETGGSYNEQFF.

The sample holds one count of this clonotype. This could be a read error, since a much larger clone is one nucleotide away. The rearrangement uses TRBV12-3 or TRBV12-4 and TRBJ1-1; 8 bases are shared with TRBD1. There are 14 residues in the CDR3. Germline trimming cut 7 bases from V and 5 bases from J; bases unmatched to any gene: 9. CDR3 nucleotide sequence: TGTGCCAGCATTAGACAGGGGTCCGGAACTGAAGCTTTCTTT. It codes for CASIRQGSGTEAFF.

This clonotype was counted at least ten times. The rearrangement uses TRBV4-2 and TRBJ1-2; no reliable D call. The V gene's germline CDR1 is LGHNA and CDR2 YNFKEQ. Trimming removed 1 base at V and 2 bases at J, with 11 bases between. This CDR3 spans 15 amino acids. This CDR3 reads CASSQVVATNYGYTF. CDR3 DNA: TGTGCCAGCAGCCAAGTAGTGGCGACGAACTATGGCTACACCTTC.

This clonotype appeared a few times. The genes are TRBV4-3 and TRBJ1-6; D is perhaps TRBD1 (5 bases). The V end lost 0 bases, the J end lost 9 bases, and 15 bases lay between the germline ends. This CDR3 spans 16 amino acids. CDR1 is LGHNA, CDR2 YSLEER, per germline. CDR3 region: CASSQEGTGGSSPLHF. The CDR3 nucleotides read TGCGCCAGCAGCCAAGAGGGAACGGGGGGAAGTTCACCCCTCCACTTT.

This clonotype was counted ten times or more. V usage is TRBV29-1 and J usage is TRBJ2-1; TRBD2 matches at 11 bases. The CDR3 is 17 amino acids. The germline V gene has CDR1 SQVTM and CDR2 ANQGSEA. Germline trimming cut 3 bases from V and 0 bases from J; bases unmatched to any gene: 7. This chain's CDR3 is CSVEGLAAVNSYNEQFF. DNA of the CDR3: TGCAGCGTTGAGGGACTAGCGGCCGTCAACTCCTACAATGAGCAGTTCTTC.

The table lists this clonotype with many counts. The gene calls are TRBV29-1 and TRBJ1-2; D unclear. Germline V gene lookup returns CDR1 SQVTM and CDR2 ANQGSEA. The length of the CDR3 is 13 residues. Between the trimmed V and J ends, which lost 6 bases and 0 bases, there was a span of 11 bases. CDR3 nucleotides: TGCAGCGTGCAAGCGGGGACTAACTATGGCTACACCTTC. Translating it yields CSVQAGTNYGYTF.

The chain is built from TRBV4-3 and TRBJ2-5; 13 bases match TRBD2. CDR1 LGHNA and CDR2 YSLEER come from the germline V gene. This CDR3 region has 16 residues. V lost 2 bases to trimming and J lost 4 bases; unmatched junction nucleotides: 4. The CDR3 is CASSQSWTSGGETQYF. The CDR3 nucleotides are TGCGCCAGCAGCCAATCCTGGACTAGCGGGGGAGAGACCCAGTACTTC.

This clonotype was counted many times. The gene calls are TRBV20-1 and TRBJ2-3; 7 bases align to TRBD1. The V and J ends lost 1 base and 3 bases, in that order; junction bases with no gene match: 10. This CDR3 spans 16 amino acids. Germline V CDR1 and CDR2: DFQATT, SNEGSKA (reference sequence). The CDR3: CSARGIRQGVTDTQYF. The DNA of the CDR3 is TGCAGTGCTAGAGGAATAAGACAGGGAGTAACAGATACGCAGTATTTT.

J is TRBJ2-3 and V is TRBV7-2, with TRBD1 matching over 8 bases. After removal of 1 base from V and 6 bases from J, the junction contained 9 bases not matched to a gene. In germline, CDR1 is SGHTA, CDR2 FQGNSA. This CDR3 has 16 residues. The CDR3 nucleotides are TGTGCCAGCAGCTTAGAGTTTTCAGGGGGCGTGGATACGCAGTATTTT. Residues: CASSLEFSGGVDTQYF.

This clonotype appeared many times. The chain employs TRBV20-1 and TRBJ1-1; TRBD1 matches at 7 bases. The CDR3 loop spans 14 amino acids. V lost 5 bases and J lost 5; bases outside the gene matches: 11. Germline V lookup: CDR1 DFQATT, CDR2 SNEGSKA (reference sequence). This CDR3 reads CSAEREGARTEAFF. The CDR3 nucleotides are TGCAGTGCTGAGCGGGAGGGGGCGCGGACTGAAGCTTTCTTT.